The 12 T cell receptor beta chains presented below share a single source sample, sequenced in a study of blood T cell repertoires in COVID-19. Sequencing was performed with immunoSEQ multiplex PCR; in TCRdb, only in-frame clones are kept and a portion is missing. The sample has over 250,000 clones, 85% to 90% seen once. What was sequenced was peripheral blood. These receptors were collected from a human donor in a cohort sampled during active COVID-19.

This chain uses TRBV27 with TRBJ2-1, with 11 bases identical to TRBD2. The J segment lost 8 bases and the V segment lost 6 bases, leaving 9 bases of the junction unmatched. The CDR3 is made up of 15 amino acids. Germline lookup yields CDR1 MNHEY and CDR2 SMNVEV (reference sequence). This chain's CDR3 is CASSYGLAGKDEQFF. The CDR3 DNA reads TGTGCCAGCAGCTACGGACTAGCGGGTAAGGATGAGCAGTTCTTC.

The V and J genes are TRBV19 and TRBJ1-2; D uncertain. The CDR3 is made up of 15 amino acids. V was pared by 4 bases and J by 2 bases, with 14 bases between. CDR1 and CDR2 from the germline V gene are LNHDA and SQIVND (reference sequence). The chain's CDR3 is CASSTSGGGNYGYTF. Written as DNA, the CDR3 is TGTGCCAGTAGTACTTCGGGAGGAGGGAACTATGGCTACACCTTC.

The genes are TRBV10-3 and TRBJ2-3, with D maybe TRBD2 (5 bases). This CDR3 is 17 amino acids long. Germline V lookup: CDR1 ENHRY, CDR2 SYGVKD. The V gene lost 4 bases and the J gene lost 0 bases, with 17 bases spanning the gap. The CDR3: CAISGLNAGTSTDTQYF. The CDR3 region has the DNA TGTGCCATCAGTGGACTGAATGCGGGTACTAGCACAGATACGCAGTATTTT.

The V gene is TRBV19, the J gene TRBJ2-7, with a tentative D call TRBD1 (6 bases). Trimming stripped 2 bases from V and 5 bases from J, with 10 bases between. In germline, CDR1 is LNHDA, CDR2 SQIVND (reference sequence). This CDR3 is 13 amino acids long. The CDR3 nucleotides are TGTGCCAGTAGTATAACAGGGCGCAACGAGCAGTACTTC. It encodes CASSITGRNEQYF.

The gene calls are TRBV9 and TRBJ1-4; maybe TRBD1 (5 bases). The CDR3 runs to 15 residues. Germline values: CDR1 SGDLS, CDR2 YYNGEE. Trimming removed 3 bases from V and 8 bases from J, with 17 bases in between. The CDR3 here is CASSALTGRTEKLFF. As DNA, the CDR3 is TGTGCCAGCAGCGCCCTAACAGGAAGGACCGAAAAACTGTTTTTT. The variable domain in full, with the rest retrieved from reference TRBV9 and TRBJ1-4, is DSGVTQTPKHLITATGQRVTLRCSPRSGDLSVYWYQQSLDQGLQFLIQYYNGEERAKGNILERFSAQQFPDLHSELNLSSLELGDSALYFCASSALTGRTEKLFFGSGTQLSVL.

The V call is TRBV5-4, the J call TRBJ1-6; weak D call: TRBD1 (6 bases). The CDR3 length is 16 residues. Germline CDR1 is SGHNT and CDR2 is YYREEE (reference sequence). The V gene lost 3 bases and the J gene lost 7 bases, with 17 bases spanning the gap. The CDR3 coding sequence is TGTGCCAGCAGCTCTTTGACCACAGGGTTAAATTCACCCCTCCACTTT. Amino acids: CASSSLTTGLNSPLHF.

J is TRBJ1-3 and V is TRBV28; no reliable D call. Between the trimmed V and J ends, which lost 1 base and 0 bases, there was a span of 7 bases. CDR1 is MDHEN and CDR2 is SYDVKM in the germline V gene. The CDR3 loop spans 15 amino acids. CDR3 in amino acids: CASSLSEHSGNTIYF. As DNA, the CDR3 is TGTGCCAGCAGTTTATCGGAGCACTCTGGAAACACCATATATTTT.

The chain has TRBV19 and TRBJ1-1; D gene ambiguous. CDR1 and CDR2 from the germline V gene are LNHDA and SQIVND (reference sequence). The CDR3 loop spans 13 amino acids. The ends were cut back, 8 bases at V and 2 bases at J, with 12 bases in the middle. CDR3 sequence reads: CASGLQLNTEAFF. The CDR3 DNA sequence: TGTGCCAGTGGATTACAGCTAAACACTGAAGCTTTCTTT. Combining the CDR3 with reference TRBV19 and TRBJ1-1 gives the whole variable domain DGGITQSPKYLFRKEGQNVTLSCEQNLNHDAMYWYRQDPGQGLRLIYYSQIVNDFQKGDIAEGYSVSREKKESFPLTVTSAQKNPTAFYLCASGLQLNTEAFFGQGTRLTVV.

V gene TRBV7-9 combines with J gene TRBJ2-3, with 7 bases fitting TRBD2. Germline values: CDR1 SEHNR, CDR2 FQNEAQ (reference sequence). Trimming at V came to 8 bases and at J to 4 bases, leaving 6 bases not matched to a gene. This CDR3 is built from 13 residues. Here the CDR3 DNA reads TGTGCCAGCTACGGGGGGAGCTCAGATACGCAGTATTTT. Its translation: CASYGGSSDTQYF.

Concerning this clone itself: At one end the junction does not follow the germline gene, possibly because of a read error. Written as DNA, the CDR3 is TGTGCCAGTTCCGTCGAGAGGAGGGCTCCACTGTTC. As protein: CASSVERRAPLF. This sequence joins TRBV19 and TRBJ1-2; D remains unclear. Germline loops: CDR1 LNHDA, CDR2 SQIVND (reference sequence). The CDR3 spans 12 residues.

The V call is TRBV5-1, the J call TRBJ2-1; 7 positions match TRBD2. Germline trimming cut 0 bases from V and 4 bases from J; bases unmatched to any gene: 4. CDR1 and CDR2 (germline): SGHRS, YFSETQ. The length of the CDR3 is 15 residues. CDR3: CASSLEGLPYNEQFF. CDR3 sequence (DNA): TGCGCCAGCAGCTTGGAGGGACTACCTTACAATGAGCAGTTCTTC.

CDR3 in amino acids: CASSKTTGFNSPLHF. DNA for the CDR3: TGTGCCAGCAGCAAAACGACAGGGTTTAATTCACCCCTCCACTTT. The gene calls are TRBV7-9 and TRBJ1-6; 7 nucleotides agree with TRBD1. There are 15 residues in the CDR3. CDR1 and CDR2 (germline): SEHNR, FQNEAQ (reference sequence). Germline trimming cut 5 bases from V and 6 bases from J; bases unmatched to any gene: 7.